This is a list of T cell receptor beta chains from one sample in a study of T cell responses to AZD1222 COVID-19 vaccine. Sequenced by immunoSEQ multiplex PCR; TCRdb stores in-frame clones only, minus some. The repertoire includes under 150,000 clones, 85% to 90% of them detected once, and approximately 10% sits in the top ten. The specimen was peripheral blood, collected on day 0 of AZD1222 vaccination. The receptor source for this set is an adult in good health. Both conserved end residues are part of each CDR3.

TRBV12-3/TRBV12-4	CASKKLEETQYF
TRBV11-2	CASSLDGGYQPQHF
TRBV7-2	CASSLWTEGGAFF
TRBV6-5	CASRDLRGPTEAFF
TRBV6-2/TRBV6-3	CASSHRGTGDYGYTF
TRBV28	CASSLKGSDEAFF
TRBV19	CASSESLGNTIYF
TRBV6-2/TRBV6-3	CASSYPNMGRDEREFF
TRBV5-6	CASSLSGTPYEQYF
TRBV19	CASSARQVVQETQYF
TRBV2	CASRGDSTYEQYF
TRBV20-1	CSASVPLTYGYTF
TRBV7-2	CASSHRQGVYGYTF
TRBV2	CASMPHGQGYGYTF
TRBV6-4	CASSDEGSGYNEQFF
TRBV7-8	CASSPMLGRGAKNIQYF
TRBV30	CAWSEGGIEKLFF
TRBV4-2	CASSQDHPGNYGYTF
TRBV28	CASSPRPKEYQETQYF
TRBV18	CASSPPDRFNEKLFF
TRBV12-2	CASRFVRENTGELFF
TRBV4-3	CASSQGRGFRGPLHF
TRBV7-9	CASSLASTGKSEKLFF
TRBV28	CASSPFLGTGYSNQPQHF
TRBV6-6	CASRHQFSQPQHF
TRBV3-1/TRBV3-2	CASSQGAVLGDTQYF
TRBV27	CASSLPGQGGTGELFF
TRBV19	CASSREAGPYGYTF
TRBV7-9	CASSQERARYGYTF
TRBV6-5	CASSYSEGYGYTF
TRBV19	CASSGLRPTRGPHQPQHF
TRBV30	CAWSLGQRTIYF
TRBV7-3	CASSPSGRHTEAFF
TRBV4-2	CASSHDRGAYNEQFF
TRBV6-5	CASSSDREIDTEAFF
TRBV29-1	CSVEAGGEQYF
TRBV19	CASSIDGGYEQYF
TRBV9	CASSLLDRVGGETQYF
TRBV5-4	CASSGGQGISYTEAFF
TRBV5-1	CASSQDIYTGELFF
TRBV24-1	CATSDSVATGYQETQYF
TRBV11-2	CASSFQANTEAFF
TRBV12-3/TRBV12-4	CASGGGGAETQYF
TRBV6-5	CASSRGLAGPNEQFF
TRBV10-3	CAISESGGQGNIQYF
TRBV7-2	CASSLEGTITYEQYF
TRBV20-1	CSARDDGYTF
TRBV19	CASSSPRNQPQHF
TRBV6-2/TRBV6-3	CASSSLGLGNEQFF
TRBV5-5	CASSLPGQSLVGTDTQYF
TRBV7-3	CASSLDLGSIYEQYF
TRBV5-1	CASRGRLNTEAFF
TRBV4-1	CASSQPVEGNEKLFF
TRBV7-9	CASSYPRAGGGGEQFF
TRBV24-1	CATSDEGDGYTF
TRBV14	CASSQEGRRIYGYTF